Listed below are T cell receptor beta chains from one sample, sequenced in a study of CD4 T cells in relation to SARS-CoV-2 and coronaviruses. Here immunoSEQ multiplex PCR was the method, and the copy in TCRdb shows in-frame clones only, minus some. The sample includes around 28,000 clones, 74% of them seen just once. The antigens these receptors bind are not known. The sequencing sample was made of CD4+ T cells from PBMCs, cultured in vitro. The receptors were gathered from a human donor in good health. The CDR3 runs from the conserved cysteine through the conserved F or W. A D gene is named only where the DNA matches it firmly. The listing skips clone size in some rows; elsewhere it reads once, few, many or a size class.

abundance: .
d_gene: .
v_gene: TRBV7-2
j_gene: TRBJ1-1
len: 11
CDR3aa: CASSVDSVAFF
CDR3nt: TGTGCCAGCAGCGTAGACAGTGTGGCTTTCTTT

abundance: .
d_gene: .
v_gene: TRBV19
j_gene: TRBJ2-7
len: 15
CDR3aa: CASSIEGGKSYEQYF
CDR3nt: TGTGCCAGTAGTATAGAAGGCGGAAAATCCTACGAGCAGTACTTC

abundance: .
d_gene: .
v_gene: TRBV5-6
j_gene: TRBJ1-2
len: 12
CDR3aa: CASSWGPGGYTF
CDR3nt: TGTGCCAGCAGCTGGGGACCAGGTGGCTACACCTTC

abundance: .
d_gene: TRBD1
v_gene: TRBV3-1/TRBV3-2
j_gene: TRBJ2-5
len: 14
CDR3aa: CASSRGTGGETQYF
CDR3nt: TGTGCCAGCAGCAGAGGGACAGGGGGGGAGACCCAGTACTTC

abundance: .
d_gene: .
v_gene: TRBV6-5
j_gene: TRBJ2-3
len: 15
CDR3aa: CASSRNRDITDTQYF
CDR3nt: TGTGCCAGCAGTAGAAACCGGGACATCACAGATACGCAGTATTTT

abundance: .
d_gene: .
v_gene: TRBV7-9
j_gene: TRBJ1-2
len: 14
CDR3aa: CASSLGGQPNGYTF
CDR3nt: TGTGCCAGCAGCTTAGGAGGACAGCCTAATGGCTACACCTTC

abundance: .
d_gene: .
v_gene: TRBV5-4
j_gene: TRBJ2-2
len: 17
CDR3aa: CASSLDGRRTNTGELFF
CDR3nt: TGTGCCAGCAGCTTGGATGGCAGGAGGACGAACACCGGGGAGCTGTTTTTT

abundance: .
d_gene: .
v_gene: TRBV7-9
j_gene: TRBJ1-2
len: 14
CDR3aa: CASSSKTGSYGYTF
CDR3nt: TGTGCCAGCAGCTCGAAGACAGGAAGCTATGGCTACACCTTC

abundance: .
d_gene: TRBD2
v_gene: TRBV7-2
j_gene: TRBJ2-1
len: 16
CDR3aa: CASSLVTAGGLWEQFF
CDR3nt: TGTGCCAGCAGCTTAGTTACAGCGGGGGGGCTTTGGGAGCAGTTCTTC

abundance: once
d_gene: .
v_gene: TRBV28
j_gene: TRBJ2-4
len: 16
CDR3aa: CASSLSYTDYGNIQYF
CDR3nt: TGTGCCAGCAGTCTAAGTTATACAGACTATGGGAACATTCAGTACTTC

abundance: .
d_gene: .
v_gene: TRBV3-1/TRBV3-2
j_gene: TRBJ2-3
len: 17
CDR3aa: CASSQELGRLTTDTQYF
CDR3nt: TGTGCCAGCAGCCAAGAATTGGGACGGCTGACCACAGATACGCAGTATTTT

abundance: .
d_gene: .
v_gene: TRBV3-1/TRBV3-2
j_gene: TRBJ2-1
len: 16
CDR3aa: CASSAPGGLGINEQFF
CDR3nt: TGTGCCAGCAGCGCACCGGGGGGCCTGGGAATCAATGAGCAGTTCTTC

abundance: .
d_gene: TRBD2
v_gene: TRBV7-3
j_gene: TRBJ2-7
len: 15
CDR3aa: CASSLRAGPSYEQYF
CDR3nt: TGTGCCAGCAGCTTAAGAGCGGGACCTTCCTACGAGCAGTACTTC

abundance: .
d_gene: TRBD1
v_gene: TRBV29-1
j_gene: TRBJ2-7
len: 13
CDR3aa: CSVRQGTSSEQYF
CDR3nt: TGCAGCGTCCGACAGGGTACGTCCTCCGAGCAGTACTTC

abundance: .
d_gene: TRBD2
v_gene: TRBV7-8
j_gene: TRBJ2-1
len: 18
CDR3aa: CASSLVVRGLAGPRGQFF
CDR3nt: TGTGCCAGCAGCTTAGTAGTGAGGGGACTAGCGGGACCCAGGGGGCAGTTCTTC

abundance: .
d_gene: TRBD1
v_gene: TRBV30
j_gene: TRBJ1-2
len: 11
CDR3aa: CAWSLTGIGTF
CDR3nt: TGTGCCTGGAGTTTGACAGGGATCGGCACCTTC

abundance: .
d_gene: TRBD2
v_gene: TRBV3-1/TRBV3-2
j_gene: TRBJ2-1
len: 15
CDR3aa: CASRPSGRTYNEQFF
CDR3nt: TGTGCCAGCAGACCTAGCGGTCGAACCTACAATGAGCAGTTCTTC

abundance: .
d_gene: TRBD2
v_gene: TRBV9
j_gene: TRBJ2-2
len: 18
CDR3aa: CASSVVPGLAGTTGELFF
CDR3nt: TGTGCCAGCAGCGTAGTCCCGGGACTAGCGGGAACCACCGGGGAGCTGTTTTTT

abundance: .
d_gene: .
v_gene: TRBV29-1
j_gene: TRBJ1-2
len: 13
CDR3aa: CSVGLQLSGGYTF
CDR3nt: TGCAGCGTTGGGCTGCAGCTGAGTGGTGGCTACACCTTC

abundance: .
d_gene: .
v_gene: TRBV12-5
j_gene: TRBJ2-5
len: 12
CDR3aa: CASGFGIETQYF
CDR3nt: TGTGCTAGTGGTTTTGGGATAGAGACCCAGTACTTC